The 12 T cell receptor beta chains below come from one sample, sequenced in a study of blood T cells in healthy people across ages. With a J-beta primer mix and a sample-barcoded 5' primer, a second PCR ran about 7 to 11 cycles. TCRdb called the 5' RACE reads again in MiXCR, with one record for every CDR3 protein. The repertoire holds roughly 1,800,000 distinct CDR3 sequences, with around half as singletons. The sample was blood. The receptors derive from a middle-aged woman in good health.

V usage is TRBV3-1 and J usage is TRBJ2-4, with D possibly matching TRBD1 (6 bases). The J call may be in error: the DNA end matches TRBJ2-5 better. The length of the CDR3 is 12 residues. The germline gives CDR1 LGHDT, CDR2 YNNKEL (reference sequence). CDR3 DNA: TGTGCCAGCAGTCACAGGGCTGAGACCCAGTACTTC. Protein: CASSHRAETQYF.

The V call is TRBV28, the J call TRBJ1-1, with 9 bases identical to TRBD1. This CDR3 spans 15 amino acids. With V trimmed by 4 bases and J by 7 bases, 10 bases remained unmatched. Germline V gene data show CDR1 as MDHEN and CDR2 as SYDVKM. Here the CDR3 DNA reads TGTGCCAGCAGTTCCCCAGGACAGGGGAAAAATGAAGCTTTCTTT. Its protein product is CASSSPGQGKNEAFF.

The chain carries TRBV10-1 and TRBJ2-7; D is undetermined. The J call may be wrong; the DNA end is better matched by TRBJ2-5. Germline assignment: CDR1 WNHNN and CDR2 SYGVQD (reference sequence). The CDR3 spans 13 residues. CDR3 nucleotides: TGCGCCAGCAGTGAAACGCGCAAAGAGACCCAGTACTTC. It yields the protein CASSETRKETQYF.

The gene calls are TRBV7-9 and TRBJ2-7; 7 nucleotides line up with TRBD1. V trimming: 4 bases; J trimming: 10 bases; junction bases outside the gene matches: 7. This CDR3 comprises 12 residues. Germline V gives CDR1 SEHNR, CDR2 FQNEAQ (reference sequence). CDR3 residues: CASSSPGTAQYF. The CDR3 coding sequence is TGTGCCAGCAGCTCGCCGGGGACAGCTCAGTACTTC.

The sample holds a few counts of this clonotype. This chain joins TRBV4-3 and TRBJ2-1, with 15 nucleotides matching TRBD2. V lost 4 bases and J lost 7; bases outside the gene matches: 8. There are 17 residues in the CDR3. Germline CDR1 reads LGHNA; CDR2 reads YSLEER. CDR3 region: CASSPSGTSGGHNEQFF. CDR3 coding DNA: TGCGCCAGCAGCCCCTCAGGGACTAGCGGGGGGCATAATGAGCAGTTCTTC.

V and J are TRBV11-2 and TRBJ2-7, with no clear D. This CDR3 contains 16 residues. CDR1 is SGHAT, CDR2 FQNNGV, per germline. V lost 5 bases to trimming and J lost 7 bases, with 24 bases between them. CDR3 sequence reads: CASSVNSDGRRGEQYF. The CDR3 DNA follows: TGTGCCAGCAGCGTAAATTCGGACGGCCGGCGTGGGGAGCAGTACTTC.

This chain links TRBV29-1 with TRBJ1-1; TRBD1 is a possible D gene (6 bases). Trimming removed 3 bases at V and 4 bases at J, with 21 bases between. From germline, CDR1 is SQVTM and CDR2 ANQGSEA. This CDR3 comprises 16 residues. CDR3 loop: CSVEGGLEPLGTEAFF. The CDR3 DNA sequence: TGCAGCGTTGAGGGGGGGCTGGAGCCCTTAGGCACTGAAGCTTTCTTT.

The rearrangement joins TRBV5-6 to TRBJ2-3; D uncertain. V was pared by 1 base and J by 5 bases, with 8 bases between. CDR1 is SGHDT and CDR2 is YYEEEE in the germline V gene. The CDR3 runs 13 residues. DNA of the CDR3: TGTGCCAGCAGCTTGATGGGTATAGATACGCAGTATTTT. The encoded protein is CASSLMGIDTQYF.

The chain carries TRBV4-3 and TRBJ2-3; unclear D gene. V lost 1 base and J lost 5, with 10 bases in between. In germline, CDR1 is LGHNA, CDR2 YSLEER. The CDR3 covers 14 residues. CDR3: CASSQGRKQDTQYF. As DNA, the CDR3 is TGCGCCAGCAGCCAAGGAAGGAAGCAAGATACGCAGTATTTT.

This sequence joins TRBV12-3 or TRBV12-4 and TRBJ2-4, with 8 bases matching TRBD2. The J call may be wrong; the DNA end is better matched by TRBJ2-7. The CDR3 is 13 residues long. CDR3 DNA: TGTGCCAGCAGTTTATTTAGCGGGGACGAGCAGTACTTC. The encoded protein is CASSLFSGDEQYF.

In DNA, the CDR3 is TGCGCCAGCAGCTCACAAGCGGGGGGGCTTACAGATACGCAGTATTTT. Translated: CASSSQAGGLTDTQYF. This sequence joins TRBV5-1 and TRBJ2-3; TRBD2 matches at 10 bases. The germline gives CDR1 SGHRS, CDR2 YFSETQ. V gave up 3 bases and J gave up 3 bases; unmatched junction bases: 7. The CDR3 sequence is 16 residues long.

The chain carries TRBV20-1 and TRBJ1-5; unclear D gene. The germline gives CDR1 DFQATT, CDR2 SNEGSKA (reference sequence). Trimming took off 0 bases at V and 0 bases at J, with 6 bases between the two ends. This CDR3 region has 14 residues. The CDR3 spells CSAREAYSNQPQHF. CDR3 nucleotides: TGCAGTGCTAGAGAGGCGTATAGCAATCAGCCCCAGCATTTT.